This T cell receptor beta chain was profiled in a study of blood T cell repertoires in COVID-19. Across the whole study: Sites across the United States, Italy and Spain contributed samples from acute and convalescent COVID-19.

Method: immunoSEQ multiplex PCR; TCRdb's copy keeps in-frame clones and lacks some. Found here are under 400,000 clones, 85% to 90% of them singletons; the top ten hold 2.5% to 3%. Enrolment of Seattle patients took place during active infection, and they were followed longitudinally. Germline V gene sequence: CDR1 SGHNT, CDR2 YYREEE (reference sequence). Trimming pared 4 bases from V and 4 bases from J, leaving 18 bases between. The CDR3 runs to 15 residues. This TCR was sampled from a woman aged 30 to 39 with COVID-19, enrolled during active disease. The rearrangement uses TRBV5-4 and TRBJ2-7; D perhaps matches TRBD2 (7 bases). Specimen: peripheral blood. CDR3 in DNA: TGTGCCAGCAGCCACCGGGGGGCCTCCCCTTACGAGCAGTACTTC. Its protein product is CASSHRGASPYEQYF.